Reported below is one TCR beta chain. This specimen belongs to a study of blood T cell repertoires in COVID-19. TCRdb's table, derived via immunoSEQ multiplex PCR, lists solely in-frame clones and lacks some. The table has over 150,000 clones, approximately 94% seen once. Trimming cost V 7 bases and J 5 bases, with 20 bases left between them. Germline CDR1 and CDR2: LGHNT and FRNRAP. The CDR3 has 15 residues. This chain links TRBV12-5 with TRBJ1-2; D perhaps matches TRBD1 (6 bases). This sequence originates from a man younger than 40 with COVID-19, enrolled during active disease. The sequenced material came from peripheral blood. The CDR3 is CASAPGAGAIYGYTF. CDR3 in DNA: TGTGCTAGTGCCCCCGGGGCAGGGGCAATTTATGGCTACACCTTC.